This T cell receptor (beta chain) was identified during a study of vaccination and CD4 T cells after COVID-19. The treatment: roughly 10-day PBMC culture with coronavirus spike peptide pools or control peptides (ViraFEST assay). The Oncomine TCR Beta short-read assay sequenced DNA from cultured CD4+ T cells. A single record per CDR3 protein comes from TCRdb applying MiXCR to the PCR reads. The sample yields about 17,000 distinct CDR3 sequences, 43% seen once. About this clonotype: The antigen remains unidentified.

The ends were cut back, 1 base at V and 10 bases at J, with 8 bases in the middle. Per the germline V gene, CDR1 is SGHNT and CDR2 is YENEEA. CDR3 length: 12 amino acids. The sequence was collected from a human donor who had recovered from COVID-19. Sequenced material: CD4+ T cells from blood, cultured in vitro, taken before SARS-CoV-2 vaccination. The chain carries TRBV11-3 and TRBJ2-1; D gene unclear. The CDR3 DNA reads TGTGCCAGCAGCTTAGGTGACCGAGAGCAGTTCTTC. It codes for CASSLGDREQFF.